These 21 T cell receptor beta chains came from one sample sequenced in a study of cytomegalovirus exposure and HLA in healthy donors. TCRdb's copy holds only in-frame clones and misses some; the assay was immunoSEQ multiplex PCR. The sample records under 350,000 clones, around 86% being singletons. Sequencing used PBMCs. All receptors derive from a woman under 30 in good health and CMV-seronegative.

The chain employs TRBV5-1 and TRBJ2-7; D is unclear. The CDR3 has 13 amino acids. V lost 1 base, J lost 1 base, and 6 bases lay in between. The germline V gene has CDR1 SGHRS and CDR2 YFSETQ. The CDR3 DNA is TGCGCCAGCAGCTTGACAGAGTCCTACGAGCAGTACTTC. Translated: CASSLTESYEQYF.

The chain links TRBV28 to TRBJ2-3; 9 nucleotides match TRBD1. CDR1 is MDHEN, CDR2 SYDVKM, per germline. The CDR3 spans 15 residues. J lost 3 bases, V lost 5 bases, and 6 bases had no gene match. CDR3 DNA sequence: TGTGCCAGCAGTACACCGGGACAGGGAACAGATACGCAGTATTTT. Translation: CASSTPGQGTDTQYF.

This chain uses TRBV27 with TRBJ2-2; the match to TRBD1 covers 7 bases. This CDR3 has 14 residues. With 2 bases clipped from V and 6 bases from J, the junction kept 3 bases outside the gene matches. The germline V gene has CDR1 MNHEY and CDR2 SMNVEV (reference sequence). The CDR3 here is CASSLIRGPGELFF. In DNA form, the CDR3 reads TGTGCCAGCAGTTTAATAAGGGGGCCCGGGGAGCTGTTTTTT.

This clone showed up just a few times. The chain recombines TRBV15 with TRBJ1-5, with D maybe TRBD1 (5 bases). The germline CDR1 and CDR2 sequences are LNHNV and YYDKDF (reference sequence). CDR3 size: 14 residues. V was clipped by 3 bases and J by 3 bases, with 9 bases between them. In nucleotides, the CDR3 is TGTGCCACCAGCAGCGAGACAGTCAATCAGCCCCAGCATTTT. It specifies CATSSETVNQPQHF.

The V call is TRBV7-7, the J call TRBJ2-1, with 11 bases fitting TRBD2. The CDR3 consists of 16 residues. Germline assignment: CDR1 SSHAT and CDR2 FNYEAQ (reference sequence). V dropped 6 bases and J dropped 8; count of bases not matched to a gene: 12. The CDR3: CASRPLGASGRHEQFF. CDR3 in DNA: TGTGCCAGCAGACCTCTGGGGGCTAGCGGGAGGCATGAGCAGTTCTTC.

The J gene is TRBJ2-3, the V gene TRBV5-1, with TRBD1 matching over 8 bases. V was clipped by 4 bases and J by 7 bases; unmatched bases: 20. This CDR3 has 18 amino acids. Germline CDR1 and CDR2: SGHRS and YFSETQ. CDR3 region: CASSNERTGMMGGYTQYF. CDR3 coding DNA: TGCGCCAGCAGCAATGAGAGGACAGGGATGATGGGCGGGTATACGCAGTATTTT.

The CDR3 loop is CASSFTRAGGTDTQYF. CDR3 DNA: TGTGCCAGCAGTTTCACGAGGGCAGGGGGCACAGATACGCAGTATTTT. The chain carries TRBV6-5 and TRBJ2-3; possibly TRBD1 for D (6 bases). The V and J ends lost 4 bases and 1 base respectively, with 15 bases between them. From germline, CDR1 is MNHEY and CDR2 SVGAGI. The CDR3 has 16 amino acids.

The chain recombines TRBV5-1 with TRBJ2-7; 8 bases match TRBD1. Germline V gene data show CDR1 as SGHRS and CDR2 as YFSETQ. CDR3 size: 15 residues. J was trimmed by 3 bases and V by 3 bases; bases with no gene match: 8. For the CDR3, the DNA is TGCGCCAGCAGCTCCTCGGACAGGGTATACTACGAGCAGTACTTC. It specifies CASSSSDRVYYEQYF.

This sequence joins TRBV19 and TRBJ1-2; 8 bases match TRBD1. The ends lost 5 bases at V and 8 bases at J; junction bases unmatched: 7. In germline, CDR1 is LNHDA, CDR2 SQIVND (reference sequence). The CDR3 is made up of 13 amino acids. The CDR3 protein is CASSAQGAGGYTF. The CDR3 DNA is TGTGCCAGTAGTGCCCAGGGGGCAGGGGGCTACACCTTC.

The CDR3 reads CASSLGQGNQPQHF. The CDR3 nucleotides are TGTGCCAGTAGTTTGGGGCAGGGGAATCAGCCCCAGCATTTT. The chain recombines TRBV19 with TRBJ1-5; the D gene is possibly TRBD1 (6 bases). The V and J ends lost 5 bases and 4 bases respectively, with 12 bases between them. In germline, CDR1 is LNHDA, CDR2 SQIVND (reference sequence). The CDR3 spans 14 residues.

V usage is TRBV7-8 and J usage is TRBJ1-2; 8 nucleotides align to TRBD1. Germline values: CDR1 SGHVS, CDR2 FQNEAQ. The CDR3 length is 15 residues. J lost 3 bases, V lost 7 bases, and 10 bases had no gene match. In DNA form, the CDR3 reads TGTGCCAGCACCCAGAGGGGACAGGAGGACTATGGCTACACCTTC. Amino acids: CASTQRGQEDYGYTF.

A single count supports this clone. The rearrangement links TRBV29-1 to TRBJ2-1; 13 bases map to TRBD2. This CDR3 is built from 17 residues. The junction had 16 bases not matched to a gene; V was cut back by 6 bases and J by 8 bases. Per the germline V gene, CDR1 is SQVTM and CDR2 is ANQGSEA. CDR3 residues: CSVVTELAGGKKDEQFF. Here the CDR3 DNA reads TGCAGCGTGGTTACCGAACTAGCGGGAGGGAAGAAGGATGAGCAGTTCTTC.

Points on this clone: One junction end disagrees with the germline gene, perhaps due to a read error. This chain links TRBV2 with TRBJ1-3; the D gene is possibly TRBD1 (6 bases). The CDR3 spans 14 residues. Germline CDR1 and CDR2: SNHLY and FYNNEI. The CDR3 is CASSRAGAGNTIYF. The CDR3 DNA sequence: TGTGCCAGCTCTCGAGCAGGGGCTGGGAACACCATATATTTT.

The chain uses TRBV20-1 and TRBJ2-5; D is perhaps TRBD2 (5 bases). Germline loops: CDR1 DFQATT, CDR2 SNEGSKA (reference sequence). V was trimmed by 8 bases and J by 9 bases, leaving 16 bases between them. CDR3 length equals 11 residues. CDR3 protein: CSKGDWGAQYF. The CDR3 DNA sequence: TGCAGTAAAGGAGACTGGGGAGCCCAGTACTTC.

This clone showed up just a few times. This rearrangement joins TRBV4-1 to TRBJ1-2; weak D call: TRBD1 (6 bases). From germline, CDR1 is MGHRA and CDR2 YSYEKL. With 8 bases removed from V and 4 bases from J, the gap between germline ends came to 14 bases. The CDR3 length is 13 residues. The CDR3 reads CASGKDRGYGYTF. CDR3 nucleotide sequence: TGCGCCAGCGGAAAGGACAGAGGCTATGGCTACACCTTC.

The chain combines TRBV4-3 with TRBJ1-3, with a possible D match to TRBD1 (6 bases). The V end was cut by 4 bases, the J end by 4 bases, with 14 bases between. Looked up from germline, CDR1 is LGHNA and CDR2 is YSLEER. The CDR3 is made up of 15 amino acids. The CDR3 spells CASSPDRTAGNTIYF. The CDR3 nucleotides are TGCGCCAGCAGCCCTGACAGGACGGCCGGAAACACCATATATTTT.

CDR3 nucleotide sequence: TGTGCCAGCAGTCGGAGGGAGGGCGGGGAGCAGTACTTC. As protein: CASSRREGGEQYF. This chain connects TRBV5-4 to TRBJ2-7, with 7 bases lining up with TRBD2. Germline assignment: CDR1 SGHNT and CDR2 YYREEE (reference sequence). With V trimmed by 5 bases and J by 7 bases, 9 bases remained unmatched. CDR3 length equals 13 residues. Full variable domain (missing parts from reference TRBV5-4 and TRBJ2-7): ETGVTQSPTHLIKTRGQQVTLRCSSQSGHNTVSWYQQALGQGPQFIFQYYREEENGRGNFPPRFSGLQFPNYSSELNVNALELDDSALYLCASSRREGGEQYFGPGTRLTVT.

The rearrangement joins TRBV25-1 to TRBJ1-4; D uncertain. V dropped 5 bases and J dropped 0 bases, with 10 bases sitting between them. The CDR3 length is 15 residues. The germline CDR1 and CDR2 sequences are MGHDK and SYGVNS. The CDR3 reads CASSPPGTTNEKLFF. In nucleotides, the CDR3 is TGTGCCAGCAGTCCTCCCGGGACAACTAATGAAAAACTGTTTTTT.

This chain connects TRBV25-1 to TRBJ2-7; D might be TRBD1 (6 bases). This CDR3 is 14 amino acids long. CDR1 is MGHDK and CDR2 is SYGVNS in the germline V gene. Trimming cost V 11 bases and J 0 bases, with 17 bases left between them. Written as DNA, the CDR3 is TGTGCCCTACAAGGACAGTTCCGCTCCTACGAGCAGTACTTC. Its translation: CALQGQFRSYEQYF.

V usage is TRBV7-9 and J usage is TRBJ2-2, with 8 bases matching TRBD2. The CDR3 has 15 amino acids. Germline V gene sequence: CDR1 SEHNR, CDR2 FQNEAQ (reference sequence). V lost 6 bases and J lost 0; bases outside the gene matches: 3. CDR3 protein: CASRRAGANTGELFF. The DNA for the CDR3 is TGTGCCAGCAGAAGAGCGGGAGCGAACACCGGGGAGCTGTTTTTT.

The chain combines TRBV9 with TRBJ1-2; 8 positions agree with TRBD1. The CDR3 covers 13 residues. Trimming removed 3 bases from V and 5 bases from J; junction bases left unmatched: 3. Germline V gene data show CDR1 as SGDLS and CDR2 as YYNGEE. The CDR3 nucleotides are TGTGCCAGCAGCGCCCACAGGGGGTATGGCTACACCTTC. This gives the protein CASSAHRGYGYTF.